The clone carrying this T cell receptor (beta chain) was recorded a few times. The data stem from a study of blood T cell repertoires in COVID-19. Study overall: Italy, Spain and the United States were the sources of the convalescent and acute COVID-19 samples. T cells, B-cell-depleted T cells, or PBMCs supplied cDNA or gDNA.

In the source study's methods: Cell counts per sample came from amplifying reference gene primers. Clones were read by immunoSEQ multiplex PCR, and TCRdb kept only the in-frame ones, dropping some. V and J calls and clone size are as listed in that table; D and trimming were resolved from the DNA. This table has about 240,000 clones, roughly 80% appearing once. In germline, CDR1 is MNHNS, CDR2 SASEGT. With 0 bases clipped from V and 7 bases from J, the junction kept 15 bases outside the gene matches. The CDR3 runs 18 residues. The TCR sequence derives from an older woman with active or convalescent COVID-19. V and J are TRBV6-1 and TRBJ1-3; 7 positions agree with TRBD1. Sequences were obtained from peripheral blood. The DNA of the CDR3 is TGTGCCAGCAGTGAAGCGCTGACTTACAGGGGCGCGGGTAACACCATATATTTT. As protein: CASSEALTYRGAGNTIYF.